Each of the 21 T cell receptor beta chains below was sequenced from the same sample in a study of radiotherapy plus CTLA-4 blockade in lung cancer. Sequencing used immunoSEQ multiplex PCR; TCRdb keeps in-frame clones, though not all of them. Among approximately 33,000 clones listed, around four fifths were seen once. Sequences were derived from peripheral blood, sampled from a patient treated with radiotherapy plus ipilimumab. All receptors derive from a human donor with non-small cell lung cancer who had stable disease on radiotherapy plus ipilimumab.

This clone was seen once. The V gene is TRBV2, the J gene TRBJ2-1, with D possibly TRBD2 on 6 matching bases. The V gene lost 7 bases and the J gene lost 10 bases, with 20 bases spanning the gap. Germline CDR1 reads SNHLY; CDR2 reads FYNNEI. The CDR3 sequence is 14 residues long. CDR3 sequence reads: CASNHGEANIEQFF. CDR3 bases: TGTGCCAGCAACCACGGGGAGGCGAATATAGAGCAGTTCTTC.

This chain links TRBV6-6 with TRBJ1-3, with D tentatively TRBD1 (6 bases). The CDR3 is made up of 16 amino acids. CDR1 is MNHNY, CDR2 SVGAGI, per germline (reference sequence). Deletions cut 5 bases from V and 0 bases from J, with 14 bases between. The CDR3, as DNA: TGTGCCAGCAGTCTAGGCGGACAGATCTCTGGAAACACCATATATTTT. It codes for CASSLGGQISGNTIYF.

This chain connects TRBV6-1 to TRBJ2-7; 9 bases are a match to TRBD1. CDR3 length: 16 amino acids. Germline CDR1 reads MNHNS; CDR2 reads SASEGT. With V trimmed by 3 bases and J by 4 bases, 10 bases remained unmatched. CDR3 residues: CASSDTGGPKAYEQYF. The CDR3 coding sequence is TGTGCCAGCAGTGACACAGGGGGCCCCAAAGCTTACGAGCAGTACTTC.

The chain has TRBV6-4 and TRBJ1-5, with 7 bases matching TRBD1. CDR3 length equals 16 residues. Germline-derived CDR1 and CDR2 are MRHNA and SNTAGT. The J segment lost 4 bases and the V segment lost 2 bases, leaving 8 bases of the junction unmatched. The CDR3 reads CASSDPQGNGNQPQHF. In DNA, the CDR3 is TGTGCCAGCAGTGACCCACAGGGGAATGGAAATCAGCCCCAGCATTTT.

The J gene is TRBJ2-1, the V gene TRBV6-1; 9 bases agree with TRBD1. The ends lost 6 bases at V and 8 bases at J; junction bases unmatched: 5. The CDR3 runs 13 residues. Germline values: CDR1 MNHNS, CDR2 SASEGT. The DNA for the CDR3 is TGTGCCAGCAGCATACAGGGGGCATATGAGCAGTTCTTC. Translation gives CASSIQGAYEQFF.

A single count supports this clone. V is TRBV10-3 and J is TRBJ1-1; no definite D call. V lost 2 bases to trimming and J lost 7 bases, with 8 bases between them. The CDR3 has 12 residues. CDR1 and CDR2 (germline): ENHRY, SYGVKD. The CDR3 here is CAISERKNEAFF. In nucleotides, the CDR3 is TGTGCCATCAGTGAGAGAAAAAATGAAGCTTTCTTT.

The V and J genes are TRBV14 and TRBJ2-2, with D tentatively TRBD1 or TRBD2 (5 bases each). Trimming stripped 7 bases from V and 8 bases from J, with 20 bases between. This CDR3 has 15 amino acids. CDR1 is SGHDN and CDR2 is FVKESK in the germline V gene. CDR3 protein: CASKPSGTILGELFF. CDR3 sequence (DNA): TGTGCCAGCAAACCTTCCGGGACCATCCTGGGGGAGCTGTTTTTT.

J is TRBJ2-5 and V is TRBV5-6; D is possibly TRBD2 (5 bases). Trimming took 1 base from V and 0 from J, leaving 10 bases between them. The germline V gene encodes CDR1 SGHDT and CDR2 YYEEEE. The CDR3 is made up of 15 amino acids. The CDR3 nucleotides read TGTGCCAGCAGCTTGTTCCAAGCGGACCAAGAGACCCAGTACTTC. Encoded protein: CASSLFQADQETQYF.

This chain links TRBV28 with TRBJ2-7; D may match TRBD1 or TRBD2 (5 bases each). Germline V CDR1 and CDR2: MDHEN, SYDVKM. The CDR3 has 17 amino acids. V was cut by 5 bases and J by 3 bases, with 23 bases left in between. The CDR3 nucleotides are TGTGCCAGCAGTCCTCTAACTGGGGGTCCTCTTTTCTACGAGCAGTACGTC. Protein sequence: CASSPLTGGPLFYEQYV.

The V and J genes are TRBV5-1 and TRBJ2-3, with D possibly matching TRBD2 (6 bases). The length of the CDR3 is 14 residues. Trimming shortened V by 4 bases and J by 2 bases, and 11 bases separated the two germline ends. Germline CDR1 is SGHRS and CDR2 is YFSETQ. CDR3 loop: CASSPGTYTDTQYF. The CDR3 DNA sequence: TGCGCCAGCAGCCCTGGGACTTACACAGATACGCAGTATTTT.

This clone was recorded a few times. This chain connects TRBV5-4 to TRBJ1-2, with TRBD1 as a possible D gene (6 bases). The germline V gene encodes CDR1 SGHNT and CDR2 YYREEE (reference sequence). The CDR3 sequence is 14 residues long. Trimming cost V 1 base and J 0 bases, with 7 bases left between them. CDR3 in DNA: TGTGCCAGCAGCTTGACAGGGACTAACTATGGCTACACCTTC. Translating gives CASSLTGTNYGYTF.

This chain connects TRBV30 to TRBJ2-7; TRBD2 is a possible D gene (7 bases). V was trimmed by 5 bases and J by 3 bases, leaving 17 bases between them. CDR3 size: 14 residues. The germline V gene has CDR1 GTSNPN and CDR2 SVGIG (reference sequence). The CDR3 region has the DNA TGTGCCTGGCATAAGGGGGGGCCGCGCTACGAGCAGTACTTC. Translation: CAWHKGGPRYEQYF.

The chain recombines TRBV9 with TRBJ1-3; D is undetermined. The CDR3 is 18 amino acids. Trimming stripped 3 bases from V and 1 base from J, with 20 bases between. Germline CDR1 and CDR2: SGDLS and YYNGEE. CDR3 protein: CASSEGLDQPVSGNTIYF. The CDR3 region has the DNA TGTGCCAGCAGCGAGGGCCTGGACCAACCTGTGTCTGGAAACACCATATATTTT.

The chain couples TRBV7-6 to TRBJ2-7; 10 nucleotides align to TRBD1. J was trimmed by 0 bases and V by 5 bases; bases with no gene match: 4. Germline V gene sequence: CDR1 SGHVS, CDR2 FNYEAQ. The CDR3 is made up of 15 amino acids. Written as DNA, the CDR3 is TGTGCCAGCAGCCCGGGACAGGGGCTCTCCTACGAGCAGTACGTC. Translated: CASSPGQGLSYEQYV.

This clone appeared once. The J gene is TRBJ1-5, the V gene TRBV2; D is perhaps TRBD1 (5 bases). CDR1 and CDR2 from the germline V gene are SNHLY and FYNNEI. V was shortened by 6 bases and J by 6 bases, with 15 bases between the two germline ends. CDR3 length: 14 amino acids. The CDR3 here is CASRFGGGFQPQHF. The CDR3 DNA follows: TGTGCCAGCAGATTCGGGGGAGGGTTTCAGCCCCAGCATTTT.

The CDR3: CASSDGTRGNTEAFF. CDR3 in DNA: TGTGCCAGCAGTGATGGGACTCGGGGGAACACTGAAGCTTTCTTT. The chain carries TRBV25-1 and TRBJ1-1; weak D call: TRBD1 (5 bases). The V and J ends lost 3 bases and 1 base respectively, with 12 bases between them. CDR3 length: 15 amino acids. Germline lookup yields CDR1 MGHDK and CDR2 SYGVNS.

This clone has more than one count but fewer than ten. The rearrangement links TRBV19 to TRBJ2-3; D is unclear. Trimming pared 7 bases from V and 1 base from J, leaving 9 bases between. Germline V gene data show CDR1 as LNHDA and CDR2 as SQIVND (reference sequence). This CDR3 contains 13 residues. Here the CDR3 reads CASKPLGTDTQYF. In nucleotides, the CDR3 is TGTGCCAGTAAACCACTCGGCACAGATACGCAGTATTTT.

This clone was found once. The V and J genes are TRBV27 and TRBJ2-1; 9 bases are shared with TRBD2. The CDR3 sequence is 17 residues long. With 1 base clipped from V and 0 bases from J, the junction kept 4 bases outside the gene matches. CDR1 is MNHEY, CDR2 SMNVEV, per germline (reference sequence). CDR3 nucleotide sequence: TGTGCCAGCAGTTTATGGGTAGCGGGGGTCTCCTACAATGAGCAGTTCTTC. This codes for CASSLWVAGVSYNEQFF.

The chain has TRBV23-1 and TRBJ1-1; D is possibly TRBD1 (5 bases). TRBV23-1 is recorded as an ORF, its role being uncertain. This CDR3 comprises 15 residues. Trimming removed 0 bases from V and 0 bases from J, with 8 bases in between. The CDR3 spells CASSQSWGMNTEAFF. CDR3 coding DNA: TGCGCCAGCAGTCAATCCTGGGGCATGAACACTGAAGCTTTCTTT.

The V gene is TRBV18, the J gene TRBJ2-5, with 7 bases lining up with TRBD1. The DNA matches TRBJ2-7 better at its end, which makes the J call doubtful. This CDR3 has 16 residues. Per the germline V gene, CDR1 is KGHSH and CDR2 is LQKENI. The CDR3 sequence: CASSPPKGTASYEQYF. The CDR3, as DNA: TGTGCCAGCTCACCACCGAAGGGGACAGCATCCTACGAGCAGTACTTC.

This chain connects TRBV19 to TRBJ1-1; 9 positions agree with TRBD1. The CDR3 spans 15 residues. Germline CDR1 and CDR2: LNHDA and SQIVND (reference sequence). After removal of 5 bases from V and 10 bases from J, the junction contained 14 bases not matched to a gene. CDR3 protein: CASSFGTWDRDGAFF. In DNA form, the CDR3 reads TGTGCCAGTAGTTTTGGAACTTGGGACAGGGACGGAGCTTTCTTT.